What follows describes a single T cell receptor beta chain. The data derive from a study of blood T cell repertoires in COVID-19. Per the study methods: Amplification of reference gene primers provided the estimated nucleated cell counts. Repertoires were generated with immunoSEQ multiplex PCR, while TCRdb's copy carries only in-frame clones and drops some. V and J calls and clone size are those listed in that table; D and trimming were worked out from the DNA. The data hold fewer than 350,000 clones, with 75% to 90% observed a single time. J lost 0 bases, V lost 5 bases, and 7 bases had no gene match. There are 17 residues in the CDR3. CDR1 and CDR2 (germline): SEHNR, FQNEAQ (reference sequence).

This TCR was sampled from a woman in her 30s who had recovered from COVID-19. The V and J genes are TRBV7-9 and TRBJ2-7; 13 nucleotides line up with TRBD2. Sequenced input: peripheral blood. CDR3 DNA sequence: TGTGCCAGCAGCAGAGGGACTAGCGGGACTTCCTCCTACGAGCAGTACTTC. Translation: CASSRGTSGTSSYEQYF.